A selection of T cell receptor beta chains follows, all from one sample in a study of T cell responses to AZD1222 COVID-19 vaccine. Profiling relied on immunoSEQ multiplex PCR, and the TCRdb table lists in-frame clones only, not all of them. The sample has 150,000 to 200,000 clones; 85% to 95% are singletons. The starting material was peripheral blood, obtained on day 0 of AZD1222 vaccination. All receptors derive from an adult in good health. The CDR3 runs from the conserved cysteine through the conserved F or W. The D gene is left open where the match is weak.

d_gene	v_gene	j_gene	CDR3nt	CDR3aa
-	TRBV6-5	TRBJ2-7	TGTGCCAGCAGTTATTCGAGCTCCTACGAGCAGTACTTC	CASSYSSSYEQYF
-	TRBV6-1	TRBJ1-1	TGTGCCAGCAGTGACGGGGGAACTGAAGCTTTCTTT	CASSDGGTEAFF
-	TRBV2	TRBJ1-5	TGTGCCAGCAGTGTTGAAGGTAGTCAGCCCCAGCATTTT	CASSVEGSQPQHF
-	TRBV2	TRBJ1-1	TGTGCCAGCAGTGAAACCGCCGGCGGGAACACTGAAGCTTTCTTT	CASSETAGGNTEAFF
-	TRBV7-2	TRBJ1-1	TGTGCCAGCAGCTTAGACAGACTGAACACTGAAGCTTTCTTT	CASSLDRLNTEAFF
TRBD2	TRBV11-3	TRBJ2-3	TGTGCCAGCAGCAAACTAGCGGGAGGTTTATATACGCAGTATTTT	CASSKLAGGLYTQYF
-	TRBV12-3/TRBV12-4	TRBJ2-7	TGTGCCAGCAGTTTTGTCGGGGCCGAGCAGTACTTC	CASSFVGAEQYF
-	TRBV2	TRBJ1-5	TGTGCCAGCAGTGCTAACTCTCCTGGCATCAATCAGCCCCAGCATTTT	CASSANSPGINQPQHF
-	TRBV10-3	TRBJ1-1	TGTGCCAGCACAGATTCCAACACTGAAGCTTTCTTT	CASTDSNTEAFF
-	TRBV28	TRBJ1-5	TGTGCCAGCAGTTTAATCAGGACAATGACACAGCCCCAGCATTTT	CASSLIRTMTQPQHF
-	TRBV19	TRBJ1-5	TGTGCCAGTTGCCCTGAGTGGCGTGGCAATCAGCCCCAGCATTTT	CASCPEWRGNQPQHF
-	TRBV14	TRBJ1-1	TGTGCCAGCAGCCACGGGGAGACTGAAGCTTTCTTT	CASSHGETEAFF